This T cell receptor (beta chain) was captured by sequencing in a study of T cell changes during pregnancy in multiple sclerosis. Profiling relied on immunoSEQ multiplex PCR, and the TCRdb table lists in-frame clones only, not all of them. The data show around 100,000 clones, about 93% seen once. The germline gives CDR1 SGHVS, CDR2 FQNEAQ. Unmatched junction bases numbered 7, after V lost 5 bases and J lost 0 bases. The CDR3 sequence is 18 residues long. The input for sequencing was peripheral blood, taken in the third trimester of pregnancy. This clonotype was sampled from a female donor with multiple sclerosis, enrolled in a pregnancy study. The chain joins TRBV7-8 to TRBJ2-2; 12 nucleotides line up with TRBD2. The CDR3, as DNA: TGTGCCAGCAGCCGTCGGACTAGCGGGAACGCGAACACCGGGGAGCTGTTTTTT. Its protein is CASSRRTSGNANTGELFF.